The 10 T cell receptor beta chains in this list originate from one sample, sequenced in a study of a mutant IDH1 vaccine in newly diagnosed glioma. The time point here: week 47, end of study. Doses of 300 ug of mutant IDH1 20-mer peptide were given with topical imiquimod. Their antigen targets remain unknown. Assay: immunoSEQ multiplex PCR; the TCRdb copy retains only in-frame clones and omits some. The sample holds about 94,000 clones, approximately 89% seen once. The sequences come from PBMCs, collected from a glioma patient whose treatment included an IDH1 peptide vaccine. Every receptor here comes from a woman in her fifties or sixties with glioma.

The chain carries TRBV29-1 and TRBJ2-7; D remains ambiguous. The CDR3 spans 11 residues. Germline V lookup: CDR1 SQVTM, CDR2 ANQGSEA. Trimming stripped 0 bases from V and 6 bases from J, with 6 bases between. Here the CDR3 reads CSVEEGREQYF. The CDR3 coding sequence is TGCAGCGTTGAAGAGGGTCGCGAGCAGTACTTC.

This clone was counted between two and nine times. Written as DNA, the CDR3 is TGTGCCAGCTCACCAAGGACACCGAACACTGAAGCTTTCTTT. Translating gives CASSPRTPNTEAFF. The V gene is TRBV18, the J gene TRBJ1-1; D may be TRBD1 (5 bases). With 2 bases removed from V and 1 base from J, the gap between germline ends came to 8 bases. Germline V gives CDR1 KGHSH, CDR2 LQKENI. The CDR3 has 14 amino acids. Variable domain in full (rest from reference TRBV18 and TRBJ1-1): NAGVMQNPRHLVRRRGQEARLRCSPMKGHSHVYWYRQLPEEGLKFMVYLQKENIIDESGMPKERFSAEFPKEGPSILRIQQVVRGDSAAYFCASSPRTPNTEAFFGQGTRLTVV.

The chain recombines TRBV5-1 with TRBJ2-7, with D perhaps TRBD2 (5 bases). The V gene lost 4 bases and the J gene lost 2 bases, with 13 bases spanning the gap. Germline V gene sequence: CDR1 SGHRS, CDR2 YFSETQ. The CDR3 is 14 residues long. CDR3 in amino acids: CASSLRTFTYEQYF. DNA for the CDR3: TGCGCCAGCAGCCTCCGGACTTTTACCTACGAGCAGTACTTC.

The rearrangement joins TRBV7-9 to TRBJ1-3; 8 nucleotides match TRBD1. V was clipped by 5 bases and J by 4 bases; unmatched bases: 4. CDR1 is SEHNR and CDR2 is FQNEAQ in the germline V gene (reference sequence). This CDR3 contains 14 residues. The CDR3 sequence: CASSLGQAGNTIYF. The DNA of the CDR3 is TGTGCCAGCAGCCTGGGACAGGCCGGAAACACCATATATTTT.

This chain uses TRBV11-2 with TRBJ2-1; weak D call: TRBD1 (6 bases). Looked up from germline, CDR1 is SGHAT and CDR2 is FQNNGV. Trimming pared 5 bases from V and 9 bases from J, leaving 20 bases between. This CDR3 has 15 residues. CDR3 DNA: TGTGCCAGCAGCCCCGAGGGGGTAGGGCGTGCTGAGCAGTTCTTC. It codes for CASSPEGVGRAEQFF.

In nucleotides, the CDR3 is TGTGCCAGCAGTTTGAGGGAGGGGCGAGGCTACACCTTC. Translation: CASSLREGRGYTF. The chain carries TRBV28 and TRBJ1-2; perhaps TRBD1 as D (5 bases). V lost 3 bases, J lost 8 bases, and 13 bases lay in between. Germline values: CDR1 MDHEN, CDR2 SYDVKM. CDR3 length: 13 residues.

The V gene is TRBV28, the J gene TRBJ2-6; TRBD2 might be the D (6 bases). The CDR3 has 19 residues. Germline V gives CDR1 MDHEN, CDR2 SYDVKM. The V and J ends lost 4 bases and 0 bases respectively, with 19 bases between them. CDR3 sequence (DNA): TGTGCCAGCAGTTCCGATCCCCGGGGGTTTCCCTCTGGGGCCAACGTCCTGACTTTC. Translating it yields CASSSDPRGFPSGANVLTF. The variable domain in full, with the rest retrieved from reference TRBV28 and TRBJ2-6, is DVKVTQSSRYLVKRTGEKVFLECVQDMDHENMFWYRQDPGLGLRLIYFSYDVKMKEKGDIPEGYSVSREKKERFSLILESASTNQTSMYLCASSSDPRGFPSGANVLTFGAGSRLTVL.

V is TRBV25-1 and J is TRBJ2-5; D is unclear. The CDR3 spans 18 residues. V was shortened by 3 bases and J by 2 bases, with 22 bases between the two germline ends. Germline V lookup: CDR1 MGHDK, CDR2 SYGVNS. The CDR3 nucleotides read TGTGCCAGCAGTGACCGATCGGAAGAACCCCCGTCTCAAGAGACCCAGTACTTC. Amino acids: CASSDRSEEPPSQETQYF.

The chain recombines TRBV28 with TRBJ1-6, with 7 bases aligning to TRBD1. Germline values: CDR1 MDHEN, CDR2 SYDVKM. V gave up 5 bases and J gave up 5 bases; unmatched junction bases: 9. This CDR3 has 16 residues. The CDR3 sequence: CASSPLGQADNSPLHF. CDR3 DNA sequence: TGTGCCAGCAGTCCTCTAGGACAGGCCGATAATTCACCCCTCCACTTT.

This chain uses TRBV7-8 with TRBJ1-2; D perhaps matches TRBD1 (5 bases). There are 13 residues in the CDR3. The germline V and J ends were trimmed by 6 bases and 4 bases, with 12 bases remaining between them. CDR1 SGHVS and CDR2 FQNEAQ come from the germline V gene. CDR3 region: CASSVGDPYGYTF. The CDR3 DNA follows: TGTGCCAGCAGTGTGGGGGATCCCTATGGCTACACCTTC.